The present TCR beta chain was sequenced within a study of response to subunit inactivated influenza vaccine. The study's findings and limits: It was the authors' suggestion that each seasonal influenza vaccination recruits few new T cells.

TCRdb analysed the RT-PCR reads with MiXCR anew, one entry per CDR3 protein. This sample yields 600,000 to 850,000 distinct CDR3 sequences, of which around 13% are seen a single time; roughly 7.6% belongs to the top ten. About this clonotype itself: Its target is not known.

This clonotype was obtained from a man between 45 and 60 years old who received an inactivated influenza vaccine. Sequencing used PBMCs from blood, obtained 14 to 15 days before vaccination.

The CDR3 DNA sequence: TGCGCCAGCAGCCAAGATCGGGGGTGGGACACTGAAGCTTTCTTT. This codes for CASSQDRGWDTEAFF. The J gene is TRBJ1-1, the V gene TRBV4-1, with a weak D call TRBD1 (5 bases). CDR1 is MGHRA and CDR2 is YSYEKL in the germline V gene. This CDR3 is built from 15 residues. V was shortened by 0 bases and J by 3 bases, with 11 bases between the two germline ends.